One sample yielded the 29 T cell receptor beta chains listed below, sequenced in a study of Ad26.COV2.S vaccination and SARS-CoV-2 variants. Method: immunoSEQ multiplex PCR; TCRdb's copy keeps in-frame clones and lacks some. The profile shows 100,000 or so clones, 80% of them singletons. This specimen was peripheral blood, taken after recovery from COVID-19. Source of these receptors: a human donor who had recovered from COVID-19.

The chain is built from TRBV10-3 and TRBJ1-6; the D is unclear. V dropped 0 bases and J dropped 7 bases, with 10 bases sitting between them. Per the germline V gene, CDR1 is ENHRY and CDR2 is SYGVKD. The CDR3 is 15 residues long. The CDR3, as DNA: TGTGCCATCAGTGAGTCGGGTCAGGAGAATTCACCCCTCCACTTT. As protein: CAISESGQENSPLHF.

In the case of this clone: Other DNA sequences in this sample translate to the same CDR3. The chain couples TRBV5-1 to TRBJ2-6, with a tentative D call TRBD1 (6 bases). CDR3 length: 15 amino acids. The V and J ends lost 0 bases and 2 bases respectively, with 6 bases between them. CDR1 SGHRS and CDR2 YFSETQ come from the germline V gene. CDR3 protein: CASSLGGPGANVLTF. CDR3 nucleotides: TGCGCCAGCAGCTTGGGGGGGCCTGGGGCCAACGTCCTGACTTTC.

This sequence joins TRBV2 and TRBJ1-5; tentatively, D is TRBD1 (5 bases). The germline V and J ends were trimmed by 4 bases and 2 bases, with 12 bases remaining between them. Germline V gene lookup returns CDR1 SNHLY and CDR2 FYNNEI. The CDR3 length is 15 residues. For the CDR3, the DNA is TGTGCCAGCAGTGGGACACTTCGGGGCAATCAGCCCCAGCATTTT. Its protein product is CASSGTLRGNQPQHF.

This chain connects TRBV3-1 (or the pseudogene TRBV3-2) to TRBJ1-4; tentative D call: TRBD1 (5 bases). Germline V gene sequence: CDR1 LGHDT, CDR2 YNNKEL (reference sequence). V lost 4 bases and J 7 bases, leaving 16 bases between the germline ends. The CDR3 loop spans 15 amino acids. CDR3 sequence: CASSPSGTESEKLFF. CDR3 in DNA: TGTGCCAGCAGCCCTTCGGGGACCGAGAGTGAAAAACTGTTTTTT.

V and J are TRBV30 and TRBJ2-7, with D perhaps being TRBD1 or TRBD2 (5 bases each). The CDR3 contains 13 residues. Trimming removed 5 bases from V and 6 bases from J, with 17 bases in between. Germline V CDR1 and CDR2: GTSNPN, SVGIG (reference sequence). The CDR3 sequence: CAWGTGSGREQYF. The CDR3 DNA is TGTGCCTGGGGGACCGGGTCAGGGCGCGAGCAGTACTTC.

V is TRBV2 and J is TRBJ2-4; TRBD1 matches at 9 bases. This CDR3 spans 13 amino acids. The junction had 1 base not matched to a gene; V was cut back by 6 bases and J by 4 bases. The germline CDR1 and CDR2 sequences are SNHLY and FYNNEI. CDR3 sequence reads: CASRGQGKNIQYF. CDR3 DNA sequence: TGTGCCAGCAGAGGACAGGGGAAAAACATTCAGTACTTC.

This chain joins TRBV6-4 and TRBJ2-3; 8 nucleotides align to TRBD2. The CDR3 totals 15 residues. Germline assignment: CDR1 MRHNA and CDR2 SNTAGT. J lost 6 bases, V lost 6 bases, and 11 bases had no gene match. The CDR3: CASRSRGLVRDTQYF. The CDR3 nucleotides read TGTGCCAGCAGAAGTAGGGGACTAGTAAGGGATACGCAGTATTTT.

The DNA for the CDR3 is TGTGCCAGTAGTCCGGCCAGTCTACCTTCACCCCTCCACTTT. It specifies CASSPASLPSPLHF. The V gene is TRBV19, the J gene TRBJ1-6; D ambiguous. V dropped 5 bases and J dropped 9 bases, with 14 bases sitting between them. The CDR3 spans 14 residues. The V gene's germline CDR1 is LNHDA and CDR2 SQIVND (reference sequence).

This chain joins TRBV9 and TRBJ2-3; 7 nucleotides align to TRBD1. There are 15 residues in the CDR3. With 3 bases clipped from V and 1 base from J, the junction kept 5 bases outside the gene matches. The V gene's germline CDR1 is SGDLS and CDR2 YYNGEE. The CDR3 DNA reads TGTGCCAGCAGCGGAACCGGGACAGGCACAGATACGCAGTATTTT. Its protein product is CASSGTGTGTDTQYF.

The chain is built from TRBV11-1 and TRBJ2-1, with D unclear. Germline V lookup: CDR1 SGHAT, CDR2 FQDESV (reference sequence). CDR3 length equals 16 residues. V was shortened by 1 base and J by 0 bases, with 10 bases between the two germline ends. The CDR3: CASSLVGRSSYNEQFF. In DNA form, the CDR3 reads TGTGCCAGCAGCTTAGTAGGCCGTAGCTCCTACAATGAGCAGTTCTTC.

This chain connects TRBV7-2 to TRBJ1-1; D is unclear. Trimming cost V 1 base and J 3 bases, with 6 bases left between them. There are 13 residues in the CDR3. CDR1 is SGHTA and CDR2 is FQGNSA in the germline V gene. The chain's CDR3 is CASSLVGDTEAFF. The CDR3 bases are TGTGCCAGCAGCTTAGTAGGAGACACTGAAGCTTTCTTT. Together with reference TRBV7-2 and TRBJ1-1, the CDR3 gives the full variable domain: GAGVSQSPSNKVTEKGKDVELRCDPISGHTALYWYRQSLGQGLEFLIYFQGNSAPDKSGLPSDRFSAERTGGSVSTLTIQRTQQEDSAVYLCASSLVGDTEAFFGQGTRLTVV.

The gene calls are TRBV7-2 and TRBJ2-5, with 9 bases that match TRBD2. The V segment lost 7 bases and the J segment 2 bases; nucleotides outside the gene matches: 17. Germline V gene data show CDR1 as SGHTA and CDR2 as FQGNSA. The length of the CDR3 is 18 residues. The CDR3 coding sequence is TGTGCCAGCACCTCCCGGGGGAGCGGGGGGCCCAGACAAGAGACCCAGTACTTC. Its protein is CASTSRGSGGPRQETQYF.

J is TRBJ2-5 and V is TRBV29-1; 7 bases fit TRBD2. Germline loops: CDR1 SQVTM, CDR2 ANQGSEA. This CDR3 has 14 amino acids. The J segment lost 1 base and the V segment lost 4 bases, leaving 6 bases of the junction unmatched. CDR3 sequence reads: CSVARGGAQETQYF. CDR3 nucleotide sequence: TGCAGCGTTGCCCGCGGGGGAGCCCAAGAGACCCAGTACTTC. Together with reference TRBV29-1 and TRBJ2-5, the CDR3 gives the full variable domain: SAVISQKPSRDICQRGTSLTIQCQVDSQVTMMFWYRQQPGQSLTLIATANQGSEATYESGFVIDKFPISRPNLTFSTLTVSNMSPEDSSIYLCSVARGGAQETQYFGPGTRLLVL.

V gene TRBV4-2 combines with J gene TRBJ2-3, with TRBD1 matching over 10 bases. The trim removed 4 bases at V and 3 bases at J, leaving 4 bases unmatched. CDR3 length: 15 amino acids. The germline V gene encodes CDR1 LGHNA and CDR2 YNFKEQ. The DNA of the CDR3 is TGTGCCAGCAGCCTAGGACAGGGGGAGACAGATACGCAGTATTTT. Residues: CASSLGQGETDTQYF.

The CDR3 bases are TGTGCCAGCAGAAAGGTGAATGAGCAGTTCTTC. It yields the protein CASRKVNEQFF. The chain combines TRBV27 with TRBJ2-1; D remains ambiguous. CDR1 and CDR2 (germline): MNHEY, SMNVEV (reference sequence). This CDR3 region has 11 residues. Trimming shortened V by 6 bases and J by 7 bases, and 7 bases separated the two germline ends.

This clone was recorded only once. The chain couples TRBV12-3 or TRBV12-4 to TRBJ2-2; D is perhaps TRBD1 (5 bases). The CDR3 is 13 residues long. Trimming cost V 6 bases and J 6 bases, with 11 bases left between them. CDR3 in DNA: TGTGCCAGCAGCCCACAGGCGGCCGGGGAGCTGTTTTTT. Protein product: CASSPQAAGELFF.

The chain's CDR3 is CASSGTLVEQYF. The CDR3 DNA sequence: TGTGCCAGCAGCGGGACACTTGTCGAGCAGTACTTC. This sequence joins TRBV11-2 and TRBJ2-7; D may be TRBD1 (6 bases). This CDR3 contains 12 residues. Germline CDR1 is SGHAT and CDR2 is FQNNGV. Trimming cost V 5 bases and J 6 bases, with 11 bases left between them.

The V call is TRBV19, the J call TRBJ2-1; no definite D call. V was trimmed by 0 bases and J by 6 bases, leaving 6 bases between them. The germline V gene encodes CDR1 LNHDA and CDR2 SQIVND (reference sequence). The CDR3 totals 13 residues. The CDR3 coding sequence is TGTGCCAGTAGTATAGAGCCCCCCAATGAGCAGTTCTTC. Protein: CASSIEPPNEQFF. The complete variable domain, with remaining parts taken from reference TRBV19 and TRBJ2-1, reads DGGITQSPKYLFRKEGQNVTLSCEQNLNHDAMYWYRQDPGQGLRLIYYSQIVNDFQKGDIAEGYSVSREKKESFPLTVTSAQKNPTAFYLCASSIEPPNEQFFGPGTRLTVL.

The chain has TRBV11-2 and TRBJ1-1, with 11 bases identical to TRBD1. V lost 5 bases, J lost 3 bases, and 14 bases stayed unmatched. Germline CDR1 SGHAT, CDR2 FQNNGV. The CDR3 runs 18 residues. This CDR3 is CASSPPFGQGAVYTEAFF. CDR3 nucleotides: TGTGCCAGCAGCCCCCCCTTCGGACAGGGGGCGGTTTACACTGAAGCTTTCTTT.

The chain recombines TRBV3-1 (or the pseudogene TRBV3-2) with TRBJ2-3; the D is unclear. The V end lost 3 bases, the J end lost 0 bases, and 4 bases lay between the germline ends. This CDR3 comprises 13 residues. Germline V CDR1 and CDR2: LGHDT, YNNKEL (reference sequence). CDR3 region: CASSQDSTDTQYF. The CDR3 nucleotides are TGTGCCAGCAGCCAGGACAGCACAGATACGCAGTATTTT.

A single count supports this clone. The gene calls are TRBV10-3 and TRBJ1-2; no clear D. Trimming took 10 bases from V and 8 from J, leaving 20 bases between them. Germline V CDR1 and CDR2: ENHRY, SYGVKD. The CDR3 is made up of 13 amino acids. CDR3 sequence (DNA): TGTGCCACGTCCGGCCCCGAAACCTACGGCTACACCTTC. Protein product: CATSGPETYGYTF.

This clone was seen only once. The gene calls are TRBV19 and TRBJ2-7; D is ambiguous. CDR1 is LNHDA and CDR2 is SQIVND in the germline V gene (reference sequence). The V and J ends lost 4 bases and 4 bases respectively, with 17 bases between them. The CDR3 loop spans 15 amino acids. The CDR3 protein is CASSSLEAARYEQYF. CDR3 coding DNA: TGTGCCAGTAGTAGCCTCGAGGCCGCGCGATACGAGCAGTACTTC.

The chain joins TRBV7-9 to TRBJ2-5, with TRBD2 matching over 8 bases. Per the germline V gene, CDR1 is SEHNR and CDR2 is FQNEAQ (reference sequence). The CDR3 consists of 14 residues. V gave up 4 bases and J gave up 2 bases; unmatched junction bases: 3. This CDR3 is CASSSPSGQETQYF. The CDR3 nucleotides read TGTGCCAGCAGCTCCCCTAGCGGGCAAGAGACCCAGTACTTC.

The CDR3 DNA is TGCGCCAGCAGCTCCTACAGGGACACCGGGGAGCTGTTTTTT. Translating it yields CASSSYRDTGELFF. The chain carries TRBV5-1 and TRBJ2-2; D possibly corresponds to TRBD1 (6 bases). This CDR3 region has 14 residues. The germline V gene encodes CDR1 SGHRS and CDR2 YFSETQ. Trimming stripped 3 bases from V and 3 bases from J, with 9 bases between.

V is TRBV29-1 and J is TRBJ1-1; D ambiguous. CDR1 and CDR2 from the germline V gene are SQVTM and ANQGSEA. V lost 2 bases to trimming and J lost 4 bases, with 14 bases between them. The CDR3 consists of 14 residues. CDR3 bases: TGCAGCGTTGAAAGGCAGGTTTATGGCACTGAAGCTTTCTTT. Encoded protein: CSVERQVYGTEAFF.

This chain links TRBV4-1 with TRBJ1-1; D remains ambiguous. V gave up 0 bases and J gave up 3 bases, with 8 bases separating them. The CDR3 totals 14 residues. CDR1 MGHRA and CDR2 YSYEKL come from the germline V gene. The CDR3 sequence is CASSQETGYTEAFF. The CDR3 coding sequence is TGCGCCAGCAGCCAAGAAACGGGGTACACTGAAGCTTTCTTT.

The rearrangement uses TRBV5-1 and TRBJ1-5; TRBD1 aligns across 8 bases. This CDR3 contains 15 residues. Germline CDR1 reads SGHRS; CDR2 reads YFSETQ. The V gene end was trimmed by 4 bases and the J gene end by 2 bases; junction bases not matched to a gene: 5. CDR3 protein: CASSPMTGGNQPQHF. In nucleotides, the CDR3 is TGCGCCAGCAGCCCGATGACAGGGGGCAATCAGCCCCAGCATTTT.

The chain recombines TRBV2 with TRBJ1-5; 7 bases line up with TRBD1. The germline CDR1 and CDR2 sequences are SNHLY and FYNNEI. The CDR3 runs 12 residues. V gave up 6 bases and J gave up 4 bases; unmatched junction bases: 0. CDR3 coding DNA: TGTGCCAGCAGGACAGGGAATCAGCCCCAGCATTTT. This translates into CASRTGNQPQHF.

The CDR3 sequence is CASSQDERDTQYF. The CDR3 DNA reads as TGTGCCAGCAGCCAAGATGAGAGAGATACGCAGTATTTT. This chain joins TRBV3-1 (or the pseudogene TRBV3-2) and TRBJ2-3; D unclear. The V end lost 0 bases, the J end lost 5 bases, and 6 bases lay between the germline ends. The CDR3 covers 13 residues. The germline V gene encodes CDR1 LGHDT and CDR2 YNNKEL (reference sequence).